These 22 T cell receptor beta chains were all obtained from the same sample, sequenced in a study of identical twins. TCRdb passed the 5' RACE reads through MiXCR, listing each CDR3 protein once. The sample contains roughly 750,000 distinct CDR3 sequences, 20% to 25% of which appear only once. These data were likewise used in another study, on T cells expressing NK-cell markers.

The sequencing sample was made of PBMCs. The receptors were sampled from a woman under 30 in good health.

This clonotype was picked up a small number of times. The chain employs TRBV11-2 and TRBJ2-4; perhaps TRBD2 as D (5 bases). The CDR3 length is 15 residues. V was shortened by 3 bases and J by 8 bases, with 17 bases between the two germline ends. Germline loops: CDR1 SGHAT, CDR2 FQNNGV. CDR3 bases: TGTGCCAGCAGCTTGGAAGGGAGAGAAGTTGACATTCAGTACTTC. It encodes CASSLEGREVDIQYF.

This clonotype was seen only a few times. This chain connects TRBV6-1 to TRBJ1-6, with TRBD1 matching over 7 bases. Germline V gives CDR1 MNHNS, CDR2 SASEGT. This CDR3 comprises 13 residues. V lost 6 bases and J lost 7; bases outside the gene matches: 3. The CDR3 protein is CASRGQLNSPLHF. CDR3 bases: TGTGCCAGCAGGGGACAGCTAAATTCACCCCTCCACTTT.

The gene calls are TRBV27 and TRBJ2-3; no clear D. This CDR3 spans 15 amino acids. Germline lookup yields CDR1 MNHEY and CDR2 SMNVEV (reference sequence). Trimming pared 3 bases from V and 4 bases from J, leaving 14 bases between. CDR3 nucleotide sequence: TGTGCCAGCAGTTTCTTAAGCAGACTCGCAGATACGCAGTATTTT. Translated, it gives CASSFLSRLADTQYF.

Many counts were recorded for this clonotype. The chain couples TRBV20-1 to TRBJ1-6; unclear D gene. V was trimmed by 0 bases and J by 10 bases, leaving 22 bases between them. Germline lookup yields CDR1 DFQATT and CDR2 SNEGSKA (reference sequence). The CDR3 is 17 residues long. The CDR3 DNA sequence: TGCAGTGCTAGAGACCACGGCGTCGGAGGAAGGGAATCACCCCTCCACTTT. Translating gives CSARDHGVGGRESPLHF.

The rearrangement links TRBV7-3 to TRBJ1-2; D gene uncertain. Trimming cost V 10 bases and J 4 bases, with 13 bases left between them. In germline, CDR1 is SGHTA, CDR2 FQGTGA. The CDR3 covers 12 residues. This CDR3 is CATSGVVYGYTF. The CDR3 DNA is TGTGCCACCTCCGGGGTGGTCTATGGCTACACCTTC.

The chain joins TRBV7-9 to TRBJ1-1, with D uncertain. V was clipped by 1 base and J by 4 bases, with 10 bases between them. This CDR3 contains 14 residues. CDR1 is SEHNR and CDR2 is FQNEAQ in the germline V gene (reference sequence). CDR3 nucleotide sequence: TGTGCCAGCAGCTTAGGTGGAAAGAGCACTGAAGCTTTCTTT. As protein: CASSLGGKSTEAFF.

This clonotype occurred a few times. The CDR3: CASSYGGTGANVLTF. The CDR3 nucleotides are TGTGCCAGCAGTTATGGGGGGACTGGGGCCAACGTCCTGACTTTC. The rearrangement links TRBV12-3 or TRBV12-4 to TRBJ2-6; weak D call: TRBD2 (6 bases). The CDR3 sequence is 15 residues long. The ends were cut back, 4 bases at V and 2 bases at J, with 9 bases in the middle.

About this clonotype itself: A read error may be the cause here, since a much bigger clone is one base away. CDR3: CSATGTHDYNEQLF. The DNA of the CDR3 is TGCAGTGCTACCGGGACCCATGACTACAATGAGCAGTTATTC. The J gene is TRBJ2-1, the V gene TRBV20-1; possibly TRBD1 or TRBD2 for D (5 bases each). This CDR3 is built from 14 residues. Germline V gives CDR1 DFQATT, CDR2 SNEGSKA (reference sequence).

The chain joins TRBV6-2 or TRBV6-3 to TRBJ2-3; D remains ambiguous. V lost 4 bases to trimming and J lost 12 bases, with 11 bases between them. CDR3 length: 11 amino acids. CDR1 MNHEY and CDR2 SVGEGT come from the germline V gene. This CDR3 is CASSSGSSQYF. CDR3 nucleotides: TGTGCCAGCAGTTCAGGCAGCTCTCAGTATTTT.

The J gene is TRBJ2-1, the V gene TRBV24-1; 8 bases are a match to TRBD2. Germline trimming cut 0 bases from V and 5 bases from J; bases unmatched to any gene: 2. Germline CDR1 is KGHDR and CDR2 is SFDVKD. This CDR3 has 15 amino acids. The CDR3 loop reads CATSDLREGHNEQFF. CDR3 bases: TGTGCCACCAGTGATTTGCGGGAGGGCCACAATGAGCAGTTCTTC.

V usage is TRBV12-3 or TRBV12-4 and J usage is TRBJ1-5; D is unclear. Trimming took off 7 bases at V and 7 bases at J, with 14 bases between the two ends. This CDR3 spans 13 amino acids. The CDR3 DNA sequence: TGTGCCAGCACCCCGGGAGTGGGGCAGCCCCAGCATTTT. Protein sequence: CASTPGVGQPQHF.

V and J are TRBV9 and TRBJ2-1, with D perhaps matching TRBD2 (6 bases). The V end was cut by 3 bases, the J end by 2 bases, with 9 bases between. This CDR3 has 14 residues. Per the germline V gene, CDR1 is SGDLS and CDR2 is YYNGEE. CDR3 bases: TGTGCCAGCAGCGCCCCGGGGGCCTACAATGAGCAGTTCTTC. It is translated as CASSAPGAYNEQFF.

The sample holds many counts of this clonotype. CDR3 amino acids: CASSLEGLNYGYTF. The DNA for the CDR3 is TGCGCCAGCAGCTTGGAGGGACTGAACTATGGCTACACCTTC. The chain couples TRBV5-1 to TRBJ1-2; a possible D gene is TRBD1 (5 bases). The ends were cut back, 0 bases at V and 2 bases at J, with 8 bases in the middle. The germline V gene encodes CDR1 SGHRS and CDR2 YFSETQ. This CDR3 is built from 14 residues.

This clonotype was detected many times. The chain has TRBV6-2 or TRBV6-3 and TRBJ2-1; D is unresolved. The ends were cut back, 10 bases at V and 8 bases at J, with 24 bases in the middle. Germline CDR1 MNHEY, CDR2 SVGEGT. This CDR3 is built from 15 residues. CDR3 amino acids: CATPCEVLPRDEQFF. The CDR3 DNA sequence: TGTGCCACCCCCTGTGAGGTTCTACCAAGGGATGAGCAGTTCTTC.

The chain is built from TRBV5-1 and TRBJ2-7, with a possible D match to TRBD1 (5 bases). This CDR3 spans 15 amino acids. With 2 bases removed from V and 3 bases from J, the gap between germline ends came to 15 bases. Per the germline V gene, CDR1 is SGHRS and CDR2 is YFSETQ. As DNA, the CDR3 is TGCGCCAGCAGCTTAACCCCAGGGATTAGCTACGAGCAGTACTTC. Translation gives CASSLTPGISYEQYF.

The table lists this clonotype with a few counts. This chain connects TRBV5-1 to TRBJ2-1, with D perhaps matching TRBD2 (5 bases). The germline V gene encodes CDR1 SGHRS and CDR2 YFSETQ. The CDR3 runs 14 residues. Trimming shortened V by 6 bases and J by 8 bases, and 18 bases separated the two germline ends. The CDR3, as DNA: TGCGCCAGCACTCAACGGCCGAGGGTCGATGAGCAGTTCTTC. It yields the protein CASTQRPRVDEQFF. Using reference TRBV5-1 and TRBJ2-1 for the parts outside the CDR3, the full variable domain is KAGVTQTPRYLIKTRGQQVTLSCSPISGHRSVSWYQQTPGQGLQFLFEYFSETQRNKGNFPGRFSGRQFSNSRSEMNVSTLELGDSALYLCASTQRPRVDEQFFGPGTRLTVL.

Concerning this clonotype: A junction end diverges from the germline sequence, so it may reflect a read error. This chain joins TRBV9 and TRBJ2-3; tentatively, D is TRBD2 (5 bases). Per germline, CDR1 SGDLS and CDR2 YYNGEE. This CDR3 comprises 13 residues. CDR3 coding DNA: TGTGCCAGCAGCGTAGAGGAGCGGACTGCCGTGCATTTT. Residues: CASSVEERTAVHF. Using reference TRBV9 and TRBJ2-3 for the parts outside the CDR3, the full variable domain is DSGVTQTPKHLITATGQRVTLRCSPRSGDLSVYWYQQSLDQGLQFLIQYYNGEERAKGNILERFSAQQFPDLHSELNLSSLELGDSALYFCASSVEERTAVHFGPGTRLTVL.

This clonotype was seen only a few times. J is TRBJ1-1 and V is TRBV5-1; TRBD1 might be the D (5 bases). The CDR3 has 12 residues. Trimming took off 5 bases at V and 8 bases at J, with 13 bases between the two ends. Germline V gene sequence: CDR1 SGHRS, CDR2 YFSETQ. The CDR3 DNA follows: TGCGCCAGCAGTTCGACGGGGGGAGAAGCTTTCTTT. Its translation is CASSSTGGEAFF.

V gene TRBV6-1 combines with J gene TRBJ2-1; TRBD2 agrees at 9 bases. The CDR3 runs 14 residues. CDR1 MNHNS and CDR2 SASEGT come from the germline V gene. V gave up 8 bases and J gave up 5 bases; unmatched junction bases: 7. CDR3 DNA sequence: TGTGCCAGCCGAACCCGCGGGAGGGACAATGAGCAGTTCTTC. Translated: CASRTRGRDNEQFF.

This clonotype occurred a few times. This chain uses TRBV7-2 with TRBJ1-5; possibly TRBD1 for D (6 bases). With 4 bases removed from V and 0 bases from J, the gap between germline ends came to 10 bases. Germline V gene data show CDR1 as SGHTA and CDR2 as FQGNSA. The CDR3 consists of 15 residues. For the CDR3, the DNA is TGTGCCAGCAGCTACGGCAGGGGTAGCAATCAGCCCCAGCATTTT. The encoded protein is CASSYGRGSNQPQHF.

The chain couples TRBV18 to TRBJ2-1; possible D gene TRBD2, 5 bases. The CDR3 is 15 amino acids. The V and J ends lost 2 bases and 3 bases respectively, with 11 bases between them. CDR1 KGHSH and CDR2 LQKENI come from the germline V gene. CDR3 region: CASSPGLAHYNEQFF. Written as DNA, the CDR3 is TGTGCCAGCTCACCAGGCCTAGCACACTACAATGAGCAGTTCTTC. Using reference TRBV18 and TRBJ2-1 for the parts outside the CDR3, the full variable domain is NAGVMQNPRHLVRRRGQEARLRCSPMKGHSHVYWYRQLPEEGLKFMVYLQKENIIDESGMPKERFSAEFPKEGPSILRIQQVVRGDSAAYFCASSPGLAHYNEQFFGPGTRLTVL.

The V gene is TRBV6-1, the J gene TRBJ2-1, with 9 bases identical to TRBD2. Germline CDR1 is MNHNS and CDR2 is SASEGT. This CDR3 has 16 residues. V shed 6 bases and J 4 bases; nucleotides not matched to a gene: 10. CDR3 in amino acids: CASSGPGLALYNEQFF. DNA of the CDR3: TGTGCCAGCAGCGGACCGGGACTAGCCCTATACAATGAGCAGTTCTTC.